Detailed here is one T cell receptor beta chain. Its antigen is currently unknown. The V gene lost 1 base and the J gene lost 5 bases, with 6 bases spanning the gap. Germline V gene sequence: CDR1 SEHNR, CDR2 FQNEAQ (reference sequence). The CDR3 runs 12 residues. This specimen comes from a study of OX40 agonist ivuxolimab in advanced cancers. Overall study: Subjects had a mean age of around 63 years, with a range of roughly 23 to 80; around 80% were male. Partial responses were achieved by three patients, of whom one had hepatocellular carcinoma and two had cutaneous melanoma. Study-level results: Researchers did not establish what antigens the expanded peripheral T cells target.

The method was immunoSEQ multiplex PCR; TCRdb's version includes in-frame clones alone and lacks a portion of them. The sample records more than 70,000 clones, roughly 80% being singletons. This specimen was CD4+ or CD8+ T cells sorted from blood, taken in a trial of the OX40 agonist ivuxolimab. The chain uses TRBV7-9 and TRBJ2-7; the D is unclear. The sequence was obtained from an adult with an advanced solid tumor such as melanoma, head and neck, liver or kidney cancer. CDR3: CASSLGSNEQYF. The CDR3 nucleotides read TGTGCCAGCAGCTTAGGCAGTAACGAGCAGTACTTC.